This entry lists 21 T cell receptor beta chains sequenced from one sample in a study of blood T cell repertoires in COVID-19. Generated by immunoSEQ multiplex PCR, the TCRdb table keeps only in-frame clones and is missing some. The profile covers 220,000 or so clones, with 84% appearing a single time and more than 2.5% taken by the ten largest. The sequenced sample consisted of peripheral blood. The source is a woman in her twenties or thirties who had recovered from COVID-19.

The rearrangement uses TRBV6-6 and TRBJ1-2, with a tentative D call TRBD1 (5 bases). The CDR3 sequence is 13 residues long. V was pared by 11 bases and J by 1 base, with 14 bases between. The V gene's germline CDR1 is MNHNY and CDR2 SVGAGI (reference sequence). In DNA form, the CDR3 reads TGTGCCCGAGCTGCGGGGCATAACTATGGCTACACCTTC. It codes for CARAAGHNYGYTF.

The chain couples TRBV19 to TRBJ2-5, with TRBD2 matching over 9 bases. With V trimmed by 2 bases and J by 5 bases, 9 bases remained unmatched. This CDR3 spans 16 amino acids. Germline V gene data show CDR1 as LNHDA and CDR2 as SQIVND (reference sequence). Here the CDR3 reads CASSIIGSGSYETQYF. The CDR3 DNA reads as TGTGCCAGTAGTATAATCGGTAGCGGGAGCTATGAGACCCAGTACTTC.

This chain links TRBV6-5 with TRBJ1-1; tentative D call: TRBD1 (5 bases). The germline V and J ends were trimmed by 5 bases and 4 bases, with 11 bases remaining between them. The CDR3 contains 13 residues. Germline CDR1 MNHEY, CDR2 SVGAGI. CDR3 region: CASSMVGVTEAFF. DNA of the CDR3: TGTGCCAGCAGTATGGTAGGGGTCACTGAAGCTTTCTTT.

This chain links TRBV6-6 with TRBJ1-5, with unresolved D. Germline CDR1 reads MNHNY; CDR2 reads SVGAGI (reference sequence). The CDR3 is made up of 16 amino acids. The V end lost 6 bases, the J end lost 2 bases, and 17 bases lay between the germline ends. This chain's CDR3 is CASSTTLYGGNQPQHF. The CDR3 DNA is TGTGCCAGCAGCACAACCCTCTACGGGGGCAATCAGCCCCAGCATTTT.

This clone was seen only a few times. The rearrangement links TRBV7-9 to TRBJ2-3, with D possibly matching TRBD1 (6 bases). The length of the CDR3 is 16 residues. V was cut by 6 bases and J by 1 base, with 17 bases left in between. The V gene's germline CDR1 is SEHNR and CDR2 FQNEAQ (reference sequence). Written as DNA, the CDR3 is TGTGCCAGCAGTCTAGCAGGGGCGATGGGCACAGATACGCAGTATTTT. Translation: CASSLAGAMGTDTQYF.

The DNA of the CDR3 is TGTGCCAGCAGCTTAAGACAGGGGCCCTACAATGAGCAGTTCTTC. Its protein product is CASSLRQGPYNEQFF. V gene TRBV7-3 combines with J gene TRBJ2-1; 8 nucleotides align to TRBD1. This CDR3 region has 15 residues. Trimming at V came to 1 base and at J to 2 bases, leaving 1 base not matched to a gene. In germline, CDR1 is SGHTA, CDR2 FQGTGA.

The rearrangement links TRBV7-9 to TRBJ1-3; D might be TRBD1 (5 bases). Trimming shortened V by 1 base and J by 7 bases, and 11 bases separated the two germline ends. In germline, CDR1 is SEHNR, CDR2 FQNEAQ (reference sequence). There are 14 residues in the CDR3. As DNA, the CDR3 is TGTGCCAGCAGCTTAGTGGCGGGGCCCAACACCATATATTTT. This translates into CASSLVAGPNTIYF.

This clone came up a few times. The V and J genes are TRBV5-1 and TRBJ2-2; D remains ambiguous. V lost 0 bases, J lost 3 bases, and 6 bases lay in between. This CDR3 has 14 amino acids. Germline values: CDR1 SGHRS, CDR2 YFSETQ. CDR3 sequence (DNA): TGCGCCAGCAGCTTGGAAGTAGACACCGGGGAGCTGTTTTTT. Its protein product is CASSLEVDTGELFF.

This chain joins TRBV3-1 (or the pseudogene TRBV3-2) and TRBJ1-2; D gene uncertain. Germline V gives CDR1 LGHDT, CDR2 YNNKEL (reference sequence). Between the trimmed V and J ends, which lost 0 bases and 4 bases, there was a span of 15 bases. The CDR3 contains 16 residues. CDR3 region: CASSQEPGLFSYGYTF. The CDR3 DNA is TGTGCCAGCAGCCAAGAACCAGGTCTATTTTCCTATGGCTACACCTTC.

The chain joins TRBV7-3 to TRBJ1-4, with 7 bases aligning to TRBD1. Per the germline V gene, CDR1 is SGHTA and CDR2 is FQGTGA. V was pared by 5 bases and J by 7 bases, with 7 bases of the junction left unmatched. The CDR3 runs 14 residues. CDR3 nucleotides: TGTGCCAGCAGCCGAACAGGGGCGGGTGAAAAACTGTTTTTT. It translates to CASSRTGAGEKLFF.

The CDR3 DNA sequence: TGTGCCGGCGCGGGAGGATCTCAAGAGACCCAGTACTTC. Protein sequence: CAGAGGSQETQYF. This chain links TRBV30 with TRBJ2-5; 8 nucleotides align to TRBD2. CDR3 size: 13 residues. V shed 8 bases, J shed 2 bases, and the junction held 7 bases outside the gene matches. Germline V gene data show CDR1 as GTSNPN and CDR2 as SVGIG (reference sequence).

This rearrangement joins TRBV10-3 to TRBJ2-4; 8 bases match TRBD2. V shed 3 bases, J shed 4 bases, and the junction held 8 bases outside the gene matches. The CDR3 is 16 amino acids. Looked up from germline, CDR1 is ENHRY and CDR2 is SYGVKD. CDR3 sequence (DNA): TGTGCCATCAGTGACCCTACTAGCGGCCCTAAAAACATTCAGTACTTC. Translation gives CAISDPTSGPKNIQYF.

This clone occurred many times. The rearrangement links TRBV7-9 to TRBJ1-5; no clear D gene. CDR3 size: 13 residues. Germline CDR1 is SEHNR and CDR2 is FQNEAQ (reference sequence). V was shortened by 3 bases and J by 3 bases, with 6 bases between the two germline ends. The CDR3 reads CASSLGFNQPQHF. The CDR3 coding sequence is TGTGCCAGCAGCTTGGGCTTCAATCAGCCCCAGCATTTT.

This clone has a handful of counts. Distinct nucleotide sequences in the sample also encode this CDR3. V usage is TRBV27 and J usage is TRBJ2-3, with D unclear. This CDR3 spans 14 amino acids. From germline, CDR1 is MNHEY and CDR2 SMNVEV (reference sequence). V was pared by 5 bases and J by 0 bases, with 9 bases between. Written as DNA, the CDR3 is TGTGCCAGCAGTCGGCAGGATAGCACAGATACGCAGTATTTT. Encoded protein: CASSRQDSTDTQYF.

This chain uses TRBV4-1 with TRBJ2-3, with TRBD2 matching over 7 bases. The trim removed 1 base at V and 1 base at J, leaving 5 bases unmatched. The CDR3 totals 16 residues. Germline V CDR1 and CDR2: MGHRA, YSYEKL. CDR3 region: CASSQARGEGTDTQYF. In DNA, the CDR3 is TGCGCCAGCAGCCAAGCCCGGGGGGAGGGCACAGATACGCAGTATTTT.

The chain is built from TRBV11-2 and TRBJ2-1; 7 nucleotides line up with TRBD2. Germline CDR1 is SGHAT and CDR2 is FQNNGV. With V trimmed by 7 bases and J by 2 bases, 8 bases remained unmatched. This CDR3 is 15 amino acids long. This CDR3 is CASTRGGSPYNEQFF. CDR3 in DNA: TGTGCCAGCACCCGGGGCGGGAGCCCCTACAATGAGCAGTTCTTC.

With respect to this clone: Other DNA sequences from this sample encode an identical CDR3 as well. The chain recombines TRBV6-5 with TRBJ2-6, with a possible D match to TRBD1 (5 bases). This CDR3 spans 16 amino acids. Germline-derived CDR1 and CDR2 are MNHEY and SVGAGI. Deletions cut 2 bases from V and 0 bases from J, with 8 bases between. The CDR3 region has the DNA TGTGCCAGCAGTTACCGCCAGGGCTCTGGGGCCAACGTCCTGACTTTC. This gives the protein CASSYRQGSGANVLTF.

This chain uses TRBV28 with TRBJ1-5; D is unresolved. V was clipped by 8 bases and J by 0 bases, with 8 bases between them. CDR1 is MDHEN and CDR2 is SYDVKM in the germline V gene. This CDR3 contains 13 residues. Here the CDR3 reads CASEAFSNQPQHF. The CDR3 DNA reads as TGTGCCAGCGAGGCGTTTAGCAATCAGCCCCAGCATTTT.

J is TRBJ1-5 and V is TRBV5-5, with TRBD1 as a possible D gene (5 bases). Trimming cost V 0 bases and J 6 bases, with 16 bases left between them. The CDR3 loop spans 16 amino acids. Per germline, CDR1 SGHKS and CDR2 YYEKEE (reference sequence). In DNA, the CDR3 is TGTGCCAGCAGCTTGGTAGAGCGCGGGGCGGGTCAGCCCCAGCATTTT. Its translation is CASSLVERGAGQPQHF.

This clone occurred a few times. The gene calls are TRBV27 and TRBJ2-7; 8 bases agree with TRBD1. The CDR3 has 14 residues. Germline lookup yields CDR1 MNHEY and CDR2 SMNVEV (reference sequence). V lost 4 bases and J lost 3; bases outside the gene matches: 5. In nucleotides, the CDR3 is TGTGCCAGCAGTTCATACAGGGGGAACTACGAGCAGTACTTC. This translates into CASSSYRGNYEQYF.

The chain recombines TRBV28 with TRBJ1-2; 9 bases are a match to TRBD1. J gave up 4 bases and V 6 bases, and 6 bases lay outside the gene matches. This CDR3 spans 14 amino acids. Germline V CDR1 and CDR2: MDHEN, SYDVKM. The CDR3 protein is CASSTDRGIYGYTF. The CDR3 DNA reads TGTGCCAGCAGCACGGACAGGGGAATCTATGGCTACACCTTC.